These T cell receptor beta chains were read from a single sample in a study of shared clonotypes between healthy human individuals. The method was immunoSEQ multiplex PCR; TCRdb's version includes in-frame clones alone and lacks a portion of them. The profile covers under 2.5 million clones, with 85% to 95% appearing a single time and around 0.4% taken by the ten largest. The sequencing input was naive CD4+ T cells from PBMCs. The source is a man between 18 and 35 years old in good health. Some clones in this sample may be carry-over from other donors' samples. Each CDR3 is given with its conserved first and last residue. The D gene is left open where the match is weak. Clone size is shown for a subset of rows, as once, few, many or a class of expanded clone.

DNA | CDR3 | length | V | D | size | J
TGTGCCAGCAGCCAAGATGTTGCAGCGGGGCAGTTCTTC | CASSQDVAAGQFF | 13 | TRBV4-2 | NA | NA | TRBJ2-1
TGTGCCAGCAGACCGGGAGGTCAAGAGACCCAGTACTTC | CASRPGGQETQYF | 13 | TRBV28 | TRBD2 | NA | TRBJ2-5
TGTGCCAGCAGTCCAGCGGGCATAGAGACCCAGTACTTC | CASSPAGIETQYF | 13 | TRBV28 | NA | NA | TRBJ2-5
TGTGCCAGCAGGGGGGACAGGGTCAGGGAGACCCAGTACTTC | CASRGDRVRETQYF | 14 | TRBV6-6 | TRBD1 | NA | TRBJ2-5
TGTGCCAGCTCTTTGGGGACAGATAATTCACCCCTCCACTTT | CASSLGTDNSPLHF | 14 | TRBV7-9 | TRBD1 | once | TRBJ1-6
TGTGCCAGTAGTATAATGACCCCGGCCAATCAGCCCCAGCATTTT | CASSIMTPANQPQHF | 15 | TRBV19 | NA | NA | TRBJ1-5
TGTGCCAGCAGCCAAGGGGGGACCCTAAACTATGGCTACACCTTC | CASSQGGTLNYGYTF | 15 | TRBV7-3 | NA | NA | TRBJ1-2
TGTGCCAGCAGCCGAGGAAACGTACGGGTAGAGACCCAGTACTTC | CASSRGNVRVETQYF | 15 | TRBV5-4 | NA | NA | TRBJ2-5
TGCGCCAGCAGCCCGGCACAGGGAGTTTACGAGCAGTACTTC | CASSPAQGVYEQYF | 14 | TRBV5-1 | NA | NA | TRBJ2-7
TGTGCCAGCAGTTCGCCGGGACAGGGCGCCTACGAGCAGTACTTC | CASSSPGQGAYEQYF | 15 | TRBV6-5 | TRBD1 | NA | TRBJ2-7
TGTGCCAGCTCGCCCTCCCCGGAACAGGGGGCAGGGGAGACCCAGTACTTC | CASSPSPEQGAGETQYF | 17 | TRBV18 | TRBD1 | NA | TRBJ2-5
TGTGCCTCGTCCCTTGGGGATTATAGCAATCAGCCCCAGCATTTT | CASSLGDYSNQPQHF | 15 | TRBV30 | NA | NA | TRBJ1-5
TGTGCCAGCAGCGCGGGACTAGCGGGCTTCAGCTACGAGCAGTACTTC | CASSAGLAGFSYEQYF | 16 | TRBV9 | TRBD2 | NA | TRBJ2-7
TGTGCCAGCAGCACCTCCTTATCGACCGCTGAAAAACTGTTTTTT | CASSTSLSTAEKLFF | 15 | TRBV28 | NA | NA | TRBJ1-4
TGTGCCAGCAGTAGGGAGGGGCCCTACTATGGCTACACCTTC | CASSREGPYYGYTF | 14 | TRBV27 | NA | once | TRBJ1-2
TGTGCCAGCAGCTTACCCGGGGAGCTGTTTTTT | CASSLPGELFF | 11 | TRBV7-2 | NA | NA | TRBJ2-2
TGCGCCAGCAGCTTTCAAGGGGTCGAGACCCAGTACTTC | CASSFQGVETQYF | 13 | TRBV5-1 | NA | NA | TRBJ2-5
TGTGCCACGGGGAGCGACATTCAGCCCCAGCATTTT | CATGSDIQPQHF | 12 | TRBV10-3 | NA | NA | TRBJ1-5
TGTGCCAGCCCCTCAGCTGGATATAATGGCTACACCTTC | CASPSAGYNGYTF | 13 | TRBV7-2 | NA | NA | TRBJ1-2
TGTGCCAGTATGGCGAACTCCTACGAGCAGTACTTC | CASMANSYEQYF | 12 | TRBV19 | NA | NA | TRBJ2-7
TGTGCCAGTAGTACAAGCTCGGGCGGGGCCAACGTCCTGACTTTC | CASSTSSGGANVLTF | 15 | TRBV19 | NA | NA | TRBJ2-6
TGTGCCTGGAGTCGAAGGCCCTACGAGCAGTACTTC | CAWSRRPYEQYF | 12 | TRBV30 | NA | NA | TRBJ2-7
TGTGCCAGCACTCTACAGGGGATTAATGAAAAACTGTTTTTT | CASTLQGINEKLFF | 14 | TRBV2 | TRBD1 | NA | TRBJ1-4
TGTGCCAGCACCCCCGCGCCGGCAAGCGGTGGCTACACCTTC | CASTPAPASGGYTF | 14 | TRBV28 | NA | NA | TRBJ1-2
TGTGCCAGCAGCTCCCGACAGGGGGGCGATGAGCAGTTCTTC | CASSSRQGGDEQFF | 14 | TRBV11-2 | TRBD1 | once | TRBJ2-1
TGTGCCAGCAGTTTAGGACAGACTAATGAAAAACTGTTTTTT | CASSLGQTNEKLFF | 14 | TRBV28 | NA | once | TRBJ1-4
TGTGCCATCAGTGACGTGGGCAGGGGGAGTAGGGAGCAGTACTTC | CAISDVGRGSREQYF | 15 | TRBV10-3 | TRBD1 | once | TRBJ2-7
TGTGCCAGCAGCCTGAGAGGGGGTCGAGCGAACACTGAAGCTTTCTTT | CASSLRGGRANTEAFF | 16 | TRBV13 | NA | NA | TRBJ1-1
TGTGCCAGCTCTAAATCAAGGGCGTCCTACGAGCAGTACTTC | CASSKSRASYEQYF | 14 | TRBV28 | NA | NA | TRBJ2-7
TGTGCCAGCCTTCCCAGGGACAGGCTGACCTACGAGCAGTACTTC | CASLPRDRLTYEQYF | 15 | TRBV5-8 | TRBD1 | NA | TRBJ2-7
TGTGCCAGCAGCTCCCTCCGCGGGAGGGCCGGAGAGACCCAGTACTTC | CASSSLRGRAGETQYF | 16 | TRBV7-2 | TRBD2 | NA | TRBJ2-5
TGTGCCTGGAGTGTGGCCGGGACTCGACAAGAGACCCAGTACTTC | CAWSVAGTRQETQYF | 15 | TRBV30 | NA | NA | TRBJ2-5
TGTGCCAGCAGCTTAGGACAGGTAGACGAAAAACTGTTTTTT | CASSLGQVDEKLFF | 14 | TRBV7-2 | NA | once | TRBJ1-4
TGCGCCAGCAGCTTCGGGGCTAGCGGGAGGTCACACGAGCAGTACTTC | CASSFGASGRSHEQYF | 16 | TRBV5-1 | TRBD2 | once | TRBJ2-7
TGTGCCAGCAGCACCTCGGGACAGGCCAACTATGGCTACACCTTC | CASSTSGQANYGYTF | 15 | TRBV6-1 | TRBD1 | once | TRBJ1-2
TGTGCCAGCAGCTTTTCAGGGAGTGGCTACACCTTC | CASSFSGSGYTF | 12 | TRBV11-2 | NA | NA | TRBJ1-2
TGCGCCAGCAGCCAAGATCGCCGGGGGCCCGAGTCAAGTTACAGTGGGACTGAAGCTTTCTTT | CASSQDRRGPESSYSGTEAFF | 21 | TRBV4-3 | NA | NA | TRBJ1-1
TGCAGCGTTGGAGAGGGGAATGCAGGACGGCAGTACTTC | CSVGEGNAGRQYF | 13 | TRBV29-1 | NA | NA | TRBJ2-4
TGTGCCAGCAGCTCCCGCCACGGCAACACCATATATTTT | CASSSRHGNTIYF | 13 | TRBV7-2 | NA | NA | TRBJ1-3
TGTGCCAGCAGCTTGGCCGGACAGGGGGCTGGTGAGACCCAGTACTTC | CASSLAGQGAGETQYF | 16 | TRBV5-4 | TRBD1 | once | TRBJ2-5
TGTGCCAGCAGTTTCCCTCGACTAGGCCATTTCTACGAGCAGTACTTC | CASSFPRLGHFYEQYF | 16 | TRBV27 | NA | NA | TRBJ2-7
TGCGCCAGCAGCCAGGCTCCGACTAGGGGGGCGGGATATACGCAGTATTTT | CASSQAPTRGAGYTQYF | 17 | TRBV4-1 | NA | once | TRBJ2-3